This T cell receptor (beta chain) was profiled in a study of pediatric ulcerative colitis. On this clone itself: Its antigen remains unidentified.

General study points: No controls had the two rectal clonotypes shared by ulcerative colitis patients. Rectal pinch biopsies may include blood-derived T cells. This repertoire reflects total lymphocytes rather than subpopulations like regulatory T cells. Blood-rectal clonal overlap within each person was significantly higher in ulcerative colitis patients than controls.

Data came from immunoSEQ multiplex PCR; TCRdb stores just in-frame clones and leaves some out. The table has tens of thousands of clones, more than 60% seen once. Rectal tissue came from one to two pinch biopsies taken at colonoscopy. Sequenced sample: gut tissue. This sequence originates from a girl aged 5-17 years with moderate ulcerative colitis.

CDR3 amino acids: CSLTRGNEAFF. The CDR3 DNA reads as TGCAGCTTGACCCGAGGAAATGAAGCTTTCTTT. V is TRBV29-1 and J is TRBJ1-1; D unresolved. The CDR3 spans 11 residues. Germline CDR1 SQVTM, CDR2 ANQGSEA. Between the trimmed V and J ends, which lost 8 bases and 7 bases, there was a span of 14 bases. The whole variable domain, filled in from reference TRBV29-1 and TRBJ1-1, reads SAVISQKPSRDICQRGTSLTIQCQVDSQVTMMFWYRQQPGQSLTLIATANQGSEATYESGFVIDKFPISRPNLTFSTLTVSNMSPEDSSIYLCSLTRGNEAFFGQGTRLTVV.